These 2 T cell receptor beta chains came from one sample sequenced in a study of CD8 T cells in ankylosing spondylitis. TCRdb redid the calling of the 5' RACE reads with MiXCR, one entry per CDR3 protein. Of 230,000 or so distinct CDR3 sequences in the sample, more than 20% were seen once. Sequencing used blood, either unsorted or a sorted T cell fraction (not recorded which). These TCRs come from a male donor with ankylosing spondylitis or in good health (not recorded which).

At least ten counts were recorded for this clonotype. The chain recombines TRBV11-3 with TRBJ2-2; tentatively, D is TRBD2 (6 bases). Deletions cut 5 bases from V and 1 base from J, with 17 bases between. CDR1 is SGHNT and CDR2 is YENEEA in the germline V gene. There are 17 residues in the CDR3. The CDR3: CASSPHPLEGNTGELFF. CDR3 bases: TGTGCCAGCAGCCCCCACCCATTGGAGGGGAACACCGGGGAGCTGTTTTTT.

The chain uses TRBV12-3 or TRBV12-4 and TRBJ2-2; D gene uncertain. The CDR3 extends over 15 amino acids. V gave up 2 bases and J gave up 0 bases, with 7 bases separating them. Written as DNA, the CDR3 is TGTGCCAGCAGTTTACAGATCGCGAACACCGGGGAGCTGTTTTTT. Translating it yields CASSLQIANTGELFF.